The clone carrying this T cell receptor (beta chain) was counted many times. What it binds is not known. TCRdb re-derived calls from the 5' RACE reads in MiXCR, one entry per CDR3 protein. The sample includes tens of thousands of distinct CDR3 sequences, approximately 5.3% of them seen just once. This record belongs to a study of CD8 T cells in ankylosing spondylitis. Study-wide points: In ankylosing spondylitis blood, a motif of eight highly homologous TCR beta variants appeared characteristic. Disease-associated clones were CD8+ and fairly uncommon in peripheral blood. Certain motif variants had earlier appeared in reactive arthritis synovial fluid and blood.

With V trimmed by 5 bases and J by 1 base, 4 bases remained unmatched. The CDR3 consists of 14 residues. CDR1 SGHRS and CDR2 YFSETQ come from the germline V gene. Sequenced material: blood, either unsorted or a sorted T cell fraction (not recorded which). The TCR originated in a male donor with ankylosing spondylitis or in good health (not recorded which). The chain joins TRBV5-1 to TRBJ1-1; 8 bases line up with TRBD1. CDR3 sequence: CASRVGTGNTEAFF. The CDR3 DNA follows: TGCGCCAGCAGAGTCGGGACAGGGAACACTGAAGCTTTCTTT.